This entry lists 22 T cell receptor beta chains sequenced from one sample in a study of regulatory T cells in long-lasting Graves disease. Regarding time point: persistent/refractory GD, antithyroid drugs over 5 years with positive TRAb. From PBMCs, RNA was extracted and then used to make the TCR library. Arm-PCR with iRepertoire HTBI primers amplified the CDR3 regions for these TCR beta libraries. TCRdb recomputed calls from the multiplex PCR reads with MiXCR, one row per CDR3 protein. The repertoire holds 300,000 to 500,000 distinct CDR3 sequences, with less than 25% as singletons. The specimen comprised peripheral blood mononuclear cells (PBMCs), sampled when the disease was refractory, from a patient treated with antithyroid drugs. The receptors stem from a female donor with Graves disease.

This clonotype was counted only a few times. The chain couples TRBV27 to TRBJ2-7, with a possible D match to TRBD2 (6 bases). CDR1 is MNHEY, CDR2 SMNVEV, per germline (reference sequence). The CDR3 spans 14 residues. The V and J ends lost 6 bases and 0 bases respectively, with 12 bases between them. In DNA, the CDR3 is TGTGCCAGCAGGTGGCGGGGACTCTCCTACGAGCAGTACTTC. It encodes CASRWRGLSYEQYF.

As for this clonotype: This may come from a read error, since a much larger clone is one base off. The chain couples TRBV7-2 to TRBJ2-5; D is undetermined. Deletions cut 7 bases from V and 2 bases from J, with 17 bases between. This CDR3 contains 15 residues. Germline V gives CDR1 SGHTA, CDR2 FQGNSA. The CDR3 is CASNRRFGVQETQYF. In nucleotides, the CDR3 is TGTGCCAGCAACCGCCGTTTTGGCGTGCAAGAGACCCAGTACTTC.

As regards this clonotype: A read error may explain this, as a much larger clone is one base away. This rearrangement joins TRBV27 to TRBJ1-6; 7 bases map to TRBD1. The CDR3 sequence is 13 residues long. Germline values: CDR1 MNHEY, CDR2 SMNVEV (reference sequence). The CDR3 sequence is CAGSWGTDSPLHF. The CDR3 DNA follows: TGTGCCGGCAGTTGGGGGACAGATTCACCCCTCCACTTT.

This rearrangement joins TRBV5-1 to TRBJ1-1; TRBD1 agrees at 7 bases. From germline, CDR1 is SGHRS and CDR2 YFSETQ. V gave up 2 bases and J gave up 4 bases; unmatched junction bases: 2. The CDR3 covers 13 residues. The CDR3 loop is CASSLQGSTEAFF. The CDR3 bases are TGCGCCAGCAGCTTACAGGGGAGCACTGAAGCTTTCTTT.

This clonotype showed up just a few times. The CDR3 region is CASSGTGSNTGELFF. The CDR3 region has the DNA TGTGCCAGTAGCGGGACAGGGTCGAACACCGGGGAGCTGTTTTTT. The rearrangement links TRBV19 to TRBJ2-2; 9 bases match TRBD1. Trimming at V came to 6 bases and at J to 0 bases, leaving 2 bases not matched to a gene. Germline V gene lookup returns CDR1 LNHDA and CDR2 SQIVND (reference sequence). The CDR3 sequence is 15 residues long.

This clonotype appeared many times. The chain uses TRBV7-6 and TRBJ1-4; D gene unclear. Germline V gene lookup returns CDR1 SGHVS and CDR2 FNYEAQ. The CDR3 totals 13 residues. V lost 2 bases and J lost 8, with 9 bases in between. The DNA of the CDR3 is TGTGCCAGCAGCTTATTGGGCGGGGAAAAACTGTTTTTT. It specifies CASSLLGGEKLFF.

The V gene is TRBV4-1, the J gene TRBJ1-2, with D possibly TRBD1 on 5 matching bases. The ends were cut back, 5 bases at V and 10 bases at J, with 23 bases in the middle. Germline-derived CDR1 and CDR2 are MGHRA and YSYEKL. The CDR3 covers 15 residues. As DNA, the CDR3 is TGCGCCAGCAGCACTCGAAGGGGAACGTCTGATGACTACACCTTC. As protein: CASSTRRGTSDDYTF.

V and J are TRBV7-9 and TRBJ1-5; D is uncertain. The germline gives CDR1 SEHNR, CDR2 FQNEAQ (reference sequence). V lost 1 base and J 5 bases, leaving 12 bases between the germline ends. The CDR3 is 15 amino acids. The CDR3 spells CASSLGSGPDQPQHF. The CDR3, as DNA: TGTGCCAGCAGCTTAGGGTCCGGTCCGGATCAGCCCCAGCATTTT. Variable domain in full (rest from reference TRBV7-9 and TRBJ1-5): DTGVSQNPRHKITKRGQNVTFRCDPISEHNRLYWYRQTLGQGPEFLTYFQNEAQLEKSRLLSDRFSAERPKGSFSTLEIQRTEQGDSAMYLCASSLGSGPDQPQHFGDGTRLSIL.

This clonotype came up a few times. The chain has TRBV6-2 or TRBV6-3 and TRBJ1-6; the D is unclear. This CDR3 is built from 12 residues. The germline V gene encodes CDR1 MNHEY and CDR2 SVGEGT. Deletions cut 5 bases from V and 11 bases from J, with 10 bases between. The CDR3 bases are TGTGCCAGCAGTCCCCAGAGGCCACCCCTCCACTTT. Translating gives CASSPQRPPLHF.

The chain is built from TRBV3-1 and TRBJ2-7; possibly TRBD2 for D (5 bases). The CDR3 sequence is 15 residues long. CDR1 and CDR2 from the germline V gene are LGHDT and YNNKEL (reference sequence). The V end lost 4 bases, the J end lost 4 bases, and 17 bases lay between the germline ends. The DNA of the CDR3 is TGTGCCAGCAGCCCGTCAGGAGCCGCGGGTTACGAGCAGTACTTC. Protein product: CASSPSGAAGYEQYF.

Details on this clonotype: This could be a read error, since a much larger clone is one nucleotide away. J is TRBJ1-2 and V is TRBV24-1; 9 positions match TRBD1. V shed 4 bases and J 6 bases; nucleotides not matched to a gene: 14. This CDR3 spans 17 amino acids. Germline V CDR1 and CDR2: KGHDR, SFDVKD. The CDR3 region is CATSDSAGTGTGNGYTF. In DNA form, the CDR3 reads TGTGCCACCAGTGACTCCGCCGGGACAGGGACGGGGAATGGCTACACCTTC.

This clonotype was observed at least ten times. V usage is TRBV7-2 and J usage is TRBJ2-7, with a possible D match to TRBD1 (5 bases). CDR1 is SGHTA, CDR2 FQGNSA, per germline. Trimming took off 7 bases at V and 11 bases at J, with 21 bases between the two ends. CDR3 length equals 13 residues. The CDR3 loop reads CASIRWTTPVKYF. DNA for the CDR3: TGTGCCAGCATACGGTGGACAACCCCGGTAAAGTACTTC.

The sample holds a few counts of this clonotype. The chain uses TRBV28 and TRBJ2-2, with D possibly TRBD2 on 6 matching bases. CDR1 is MDHEN, CDR2 SYDVKM, per germline. The CDR3 loop spans 17 amino acids. V was clipped by 1 base and J by 4 bases, with 16 bases between them. DNA of the CDR3: TGTGCCAGCAGTTTATTTCCTGGCGGGACGGGCACCGGGGAGCTGTTTTTT. This translates into CASSLFPGGTGTGELFF.

This clonotype was counted ten times or more. The chain is built from TRBV28 and TRBJ1-2; no clear D gene. CDR1 MDHEN and CDR2 SYDVKM come from the germline V gene. V dropped 4 bases and J dropped 1 base, with 10 bases sitting between them. CDR3 length equals 14 residues. The CDR3 spells CASSSFVSNYGYTF. The CDR3 DNA reads as TGTGCCAGCAGTTCGTTTGTCAGTAACTATGGCTACACCTTC.

Many counts were recorded for this clonotype. The genes are TRBV3-1 and TRBJ1-6; D call uncertain. The ends were cut back, 4 bases at V and 9 bases at J, with 7 bases in the middle. Germline lookup yields CDR1 LGHDT and CDR2 YNNKEL (reference sequence). This CDR3 contains 12 residues. Here the CDR3 DNA reads TGTGCCAGCAGCCTCCCAAGTTCACCCCTCCACTTT. It is translated as CASSLPSSPLHF.

The table lists this clonotype with many counts. The chain recombines TRBV11-2 with TRBJ1-2, with 7 bases lining up with TRBD1. This CDR3 spans 14 amino acids. V shed 4 bases and J 8 bases; nucleotides not matched to a gene: 10. Germline V gives CDR1 SGHAT, CDR2 FQNNGV. CDR3: CASSWAGTVYGYTF. In DNA, the CDR3 is TGTGCCAGCAGCTGGGCCGGGACAGTTTACGGCTACACCTTC.

The rearrangement uses TRBV29-1 and TRBJ1-1; no definite D call. Germline assignment: CDR1 SQVTM and CDR2 ANQGSEA. The CDR3 sequence is 12 residues long. V was trimmed by 4 bases and J by 3 bases, leaving 9 bases between them. CDR3 sequence: CSVVPMHTEAFF. DNA for the CDR3: TGCAGCGTTGTCCCAATGCACACTGAAGCTTTCTTT. The full variable domain, completed using reference TRBV29-1 and TRBJ1-1, is SAVISQKPSRDICQRGTSLTIQCQVDSQVTMMFWYRQQPGQSLTLIATANQGSEATYESGFVIDKFPISRPNLTFSTLTVSNMSPEDSSIYLCSVVPMHTEAFFGQGTRLTVV.

In this sample, this clonotype turned up a few times. The V gene is TRBV5-4, the J gene TRBJ1-1; D unresolved. Germline CDR1 reads SGHNT; CDR2 reads YYREEE (reference sequence). The CDR3 totals 14 residues. Deletions cut 4 bases from V and 4 bases from J, with 14 bases between. The CDR3 DNA reads as TGTGCCAGCAGCGGTCGAGGAAAGGGCACTGAAGCTTTCTTT. Translation: CASSGRGKGTEAFF.

This chain connects TRBV7-2 to TRBJ2-5; 11 bases agree with TRBD2. The CDR3 has 18 residues. Looked up from germline, CDR1 is SGHTA and CDR2 is FQGNSA. V was clipped by 5 bases and J by 4 bases; unmatched bases: 15. CDR3 residues: CASSQPITSGGAGETQYF. The DNA for the CDR3 is TGTGCCAGCAGCCAGCCTATCACTAGCGGGGGAGCAGGAGAGACCCAGTACTTC.

The V and J genes are TRBV27 and TRBJ2-2; TRBD1 aligns across 7 bases. Germline V gene sequence: CDR1 MNHEY, CDR2 SMNVEV (reference sequence). The CDR3 loop spans 15 amino acids. The V gene end was trimmed by 3 bases and the J gene end by 3 bases; junction bases not matched to a gene: 4. The CDR3 DNA is TGTGCCAGCAGTTTTGGGACAGAGGACACCGGGGAGCTGTTTTTT. Its translation: CASSFGTEDTGELFF.

This clonotype was recorded at least ten times. The chain links TRBV2 to TRBJ1-2; 8 bases are a match to TRBD1. With 6 bases clipped from V and 5 bases from J, the junction kept 11 bases outside the gene matches. Germline-derived CDR1 and CDR2 are SNHLY and FYNNEI. This CDR3 contains 15 residues. This CDR3 is CASREPLDREYGYTF. In nucleotides, the CDR3 is TGTGCCAGCAGGGAACCCTTGGACAGGGAGTATGGCTACACCTTC. The full variable domain, with the rest looked up from reference TRBV2 and TRBJ1-2, is EPEVTQTPSHQVTQMGQEVILRCVPISNHLYFYWYRQILGQKVEFLVSFYNNEISEKSEIFDDQFSVERPDGSNFTLKIRSTKLEDSAMYFCASREPLDREYGYTFGSGTRLTVV.

This clonotype was seen repeatedly, ten times or more. The rearrangement uses TRBV27 and TRBJ2-3; 13 bases are shared with TRBD2. CDR1 and CDR2 from the germline V gene are MNHEY and SMNVEV (reference sequence). The junction had 2 bases not matched to a gene; V was cut back by 5 bases and J by 0 bases. This CDR3 is 16 amino acids long. The CDR3 nucleotides are TGTGCCAGCAGTGAGGGACTAGCGGGAAGCACAGATACGCAGTATTTT. It encodes CASSEGLAGSTDTQYF.